This TCR beta chain derives from a study of cytomegalovirus exposure and HLA in healthy donors (dated by TCRdb to the late 2010s). Context from the whole study: According to an earlier analysis of several hundred of the donors, 150 million to 200 million T cells yielded 90 million to 130 million unique TCR beta sequences and more than 250 Gb of sequence data. An early release covering roughly 640 HLA-typed donors comprised approximately 300 gigabases of sequencing data and about 90 million unique TCR sequences. Of the approximately 400 genotyped donors, roughly 76% were placed in the genetic ancestry cluster associated with self-reported Caucasian donors. The study aimed to test whether cataloging public T cell receptors could reveal signatures of past pathogen exposure. Using immunosequencing, the study profiled T cell repertoires from about 610 subjects and related those repertoires to cytomegalovirus serostatus. Besides the first cohort of more than 650 subjects, a separate validation cohort made up of roughly 130 different subjects was used. To predict cytomegalovirus infection status, the study brought together high-throughput TCR immunosequencing, statistical association of individual TCRs with disease status, and machine learning. A later analysis re-analyzed previously published TCR beta repertoires from roughly 690 donors and added high-resolution HLA genotyping to study TCR occurrence patterns. Rather than using new phenotypic data, the later analysis identified candidate immune exposures from TCR beta sequences and from how often those sequences occurred across donors. To decide whether each TCR beta V gene segment behaved as functional or pseudogenic, an earlier analysis of over 500 of the donors relied on high-throughput TCR beta sequencing. Donor age, sex, ethnicity and CMV serostatus were compiled alongside the repertoire data. In a later genetic analysis, genome-wide SNP genotypes for about three fifths of the 666 donors were used, and that subset was treated as a discovery cohort. Every discovery cohort repertoire had been produced on one sequencing platform. HLA typing covered class I and class II loci at four-digit resolution. The number of donors typed differed by locus, with roughly 620-630 for A, B, C, DRB1 and DQB1, around 520 for DQA1, 600 to 610 for DPA1, and over 400 for DPB1. About five DR-DQ haplotypes were treated as single units for association and clustering because of strong linkage in the cohort. On average, around 230,000 unique TCR beta nucleotide sequences were sequenced per donor among 398 genotyped donors of the cohort, with roughly 18% of those sequences being non-productive. Broader findings and caveats from the paper: CMV serostatus was the only immune exposure information available for the cohort. The study gave a list of over 150 TCR beta chains associated with cytomegalovirus. Some IMGT-functional V segments, including TRBV6-2 and TRBV6-3, could not be told apart with the 87-base-pair reads, so those segments were excluded. Correlated functional status among segregating V segments might reflect linkage disequilibrium, but an unknown experimental factor could not be ruled out. In an earlier analysis of some 500 of the donors, most TCR beta V segments appeared in productive rearrangements about 87% or about 30% of the time, broadly matching IMGT annotations. A further reported finding was that TCR beta sequences accurately predicted the HLA-A and HLA-B alleles for most subjects in the first cohort. While some public TCRs were present in many individuals, most TCR sequences turned up only very rarely across donors. According to a later analysis, parvovirus B19, influenza, CMV and Epstein-Barr virus appeared linked to several top co-occurrence clusters. A cluster of highly shared sequence variants was judged likely to represent a technical artifact of the sequencing pipeline. Because counts were too low, roughly 18 rarely observed V segments, including chromosome 9 orphons, were left out of the earlier analysis of 587 of the donors. It was suggested by the authors that the approach could potentially be generalized to other disease states and immunological phenotypes. When HLA alleles, especially DR and DQ, strongly co-occurred, attributing TCR associations to individual alleles was difficult. In both the original and validation cohorts, the classifier was reported to diagnose cytomegalovirus status with high specificity and sensitivity. A later analysis found that most CMV-associated TCR beta chains appeared HLA-restricted, with HLA associations seemingly driven largely by CMV exposure. In a later genetic analysis, fewer N-insertions in productive TCRs were reported among donors in an Asian-associated ancestry cluster than the roughly 710-donor mean. Because HLA typing was unavailable for some donors at each locus, only the typed subset was used in association tests. Presence/absence analyses assumed roughly uniform sequencing depth across donors, an assumption that may not hold. In a later genetic analysis, a missense DCLRE1C variant was associated with V-gene and J-gene trimming of TCR beta chains, and the association was replicated in an independent cohort. In a later analysis, some 17,000 TCR beta sequences were associated with specific HLA alleles at a false discovery rate of 0.05. This cohort had only TCR beta chains sequenced, and the lack of alpha or paired-chain data limited which features could be detected. A later analysis found that HLA-associated TCR beta chains were more clonally expanded and had lower generation probabilities than equally common non-associated chains. A few of the identified cytomegalovirus-associated TCR beta chains were confirmed in vitro to be specific for cytomegalovirus antigens. In a later analysis, the rate of TCR association differed among HLA loci, with DRB1 alleles having the most associated TCRs and HLA-C alleles having the fewest.

As for this clone: Its antigen remains unidentified. There are no base qualities to consult, and no much larger clone falls within one base.

The cohort consisted of more than 650 healthy bone marrow donors. At the time of sampling, all cohort members were nominally healthy, though unrecorded immune exposures were likely present. The donor was CMV seronegative and belonged to the group of several hundred seronegative cohort members. Each donor provided a peripheral blood sample, and peripheral blood mononuclear cells were used for TCR beta sequencing. The Qiagen DNeasy Blood Extraction Kit was used to extract genomic DNA from the blood cell samples. Germline trimming amounts to 6 bases on V and 6 bases on J, with 7 as the count of junction bases outside the gene matches. Including cysteine and phenylalanine, the CDR3 has 14 amino acids. Kept here is only the CDR3 DNA, which spans 42 bases and is read in frame from base 1. The germline V gene provides CDR1 SGHRS and CDR2 YFSETQ. To prepare the library, the immunoSEQ multiplex PCR assay was applied. For the multiplex PCR, a mixture combining 60 forward primers for TCR Vbeta segments and 13 reverse primers for TCR Jbeta segments was used. Amplification of the CDR3 region of rearranged TCR beta genes was performed with a multiplex PCR assay on genomic DNA. Amplified TCR beta libraries were sequenced as 87-base-pair reads on the Illumina HiSeq System. The paper's processing steps were these. In a later analysis, 70 million to 95 million unique TCR beta chains were counted across the 500 to 700 repertoires, and roughly 11 million of these chains were shared by at least two donors. Raw reads were error-corrected and collapsed into unique sequences with a nearest-neighbor algorithm that merged closely related sequences to remove PCR and sequencing errors. V, D and J gene segments were assigned by aligning CDR3 sequences to IMGT reference sequences. For a sequence to be retained, at least a six-nucleotide match to both a V gene segment and a J gene segment was required. Rearrangements were classified as productive when the CDR3 lacked stop codons and remained in frame with V and J, and all other rearrangements were classified as non-productive. Following IMGT convention, CDR3 was defined as the stretch from the second conserved V-encoded cysteine up to the conserved J-encoded phenylalanine. In an earlier analysis of 500 to 650 of the donors, sequences lacking an unambiguous match to a single V gene segment were excluded. An earlier analysis of 550 to 650 of the donors classified V segments as functional when productive rearrangements were above 56.7% and as segregating when the standard deviation between donors was above 5%. To diagnose cytomegalovirus status from the catalog of TCR beta chain sequences, a statistical classification framework was built. In a later analysis, V and J genes were assigned by comparing TCR nucleotide sequences against IMGT/GENE-DB human TR gene sequences. The TCRdist pipeline was used in a later analysis to assign CDR3 sequences and most-parsimonious VDJ recombination scenarios. In a later analysis, every TCR beta chain was defined by the combination of its CDR3 amino acid sequence and its V-gene family, and reads without a unique V-gene family were dropped. A later analysis removed 550 to 650 highly shared, low-generation-probability nucleotide sequences to deal with suspected cross-contamination and a sequencing artifact. In a later analysis, a clonal expansion index was calculated for each public chain from normalized within-repertoire ranks of inferred template counts. In a later analysis, generation probabilities were computed with a VDJ recombination model fitted to out-of-frame rearrangements, and the resulting probabilities were checked against IGoR. A later analysis scored TCR-TCR, TCR-HLA and TCR-CMV co-occurrence with hypergeometric tests, applying a repertoire-size bias correction to TCR pairs. False discovery rates were estimated in a later analysis by permuting HLA or CMV assignments 20 times. In a later analysis, co-occurring TCRs were grouped using DBSCAN, with TCRdist sequence similarity added in when clustering inside HLA-allele-positive subsets. For co-occurrence clustering, repertoires with fewer than 30,000 or more than 120,000 public chains were excluded, along with four to six repertoires with anomalous nucleotide sharing. Here the immuneACCESS table is served through TCRdb, limited to in-frame sequences with V and J called. Missing clones are a known gap in these copies; in checked studies unresolved V genes cover under half, and the rest lacks a known reason. Clone size and V and J calls were adopted from that table, with D and trimming inferred from the DNA. In all, the sample holds 180,000 or so clones, and more than 60% of those were seen once. The ten largest make up about 1.5% of the sample.

This sequence was found in a man aged 18 to 30 in good health and CMV-seronegative. Material for sequencing was PBMCs. Here the chain combines TRBV5-1 and TRBJ2-3; TRBD1 lines up with 10 middle nucleotides. The DNA sequence reads TGCGCCAGCACCGAAGGGACAGGGGAGGATACGCAGTATTTT. This gives the protein CASTEGTGEDTQYF.